This TCR beta chain was captured by sequencing in a study of identical twins. Broader study findings: While abundant cord blood beta clonotypes carried fewer insertions, memory repertoires showed no such pattern.

This CDR3 has 12 amino acids. CDR1 and CDR2 (germline): MNHEY, SMNVEV (reference sequence). The V end was cut by 4 bases, the J end by 3 bases, with 7 bases between. Concerning this clonotype itself: What it binds is not known.

Template switching introduced a universal primer site, and the cDNA bore unique molecular identifiers. TCRdb processed the 5' RACE reads anew with MiXCR; each CDR3 protein has one entry. This sample has 650,000 to 800,000 distinct CDR3 sequences, with 8.6% found just once. The sample also formed part of further work on yellow fever vaccine responses in identical twins.

The chain couples TRBV27 to TRBJ2-7; D call uncertain. The TCR originated in a woman younger than 30 in good health. Sequencing input: PBMCs. CDR3 nucleotides: TGTGCCAGCAGTTCTGGCAACTACGAGCAGTACTTC. Translating gives CASSSGNYEQYF.